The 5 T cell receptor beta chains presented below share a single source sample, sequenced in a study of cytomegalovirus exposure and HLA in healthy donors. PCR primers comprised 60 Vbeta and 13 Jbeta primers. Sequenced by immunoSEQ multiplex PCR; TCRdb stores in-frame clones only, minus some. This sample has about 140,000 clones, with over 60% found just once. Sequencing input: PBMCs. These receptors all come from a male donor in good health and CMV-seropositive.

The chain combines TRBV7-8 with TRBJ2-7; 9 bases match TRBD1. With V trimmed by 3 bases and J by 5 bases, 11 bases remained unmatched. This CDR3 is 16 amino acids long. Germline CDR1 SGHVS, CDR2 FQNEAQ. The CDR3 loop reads CASSLGTGRNLHEQYF. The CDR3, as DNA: TGTGCCAGCAGCTTGGGGACAGGGAGGAACCTGCACGAGCAGTACTTC.

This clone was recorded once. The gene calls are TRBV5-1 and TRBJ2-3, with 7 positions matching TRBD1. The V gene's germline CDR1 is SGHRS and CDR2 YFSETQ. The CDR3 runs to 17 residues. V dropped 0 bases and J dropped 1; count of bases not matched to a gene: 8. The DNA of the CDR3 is TGCGCCAGCAGCTTGGACACAGGGGTTGTGGGCACAGATACGCAGTATTTT. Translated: CASSLDTGVVGTDTQYF.

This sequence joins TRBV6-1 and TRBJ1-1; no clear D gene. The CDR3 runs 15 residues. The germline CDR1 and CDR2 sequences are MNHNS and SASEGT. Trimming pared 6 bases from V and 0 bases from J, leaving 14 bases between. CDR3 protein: CASRDTGRLNTEAFF. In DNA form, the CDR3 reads TGTGCCAGCAGGGATACCGGGAGATTGAACACTGAAGCTTTCTTT.

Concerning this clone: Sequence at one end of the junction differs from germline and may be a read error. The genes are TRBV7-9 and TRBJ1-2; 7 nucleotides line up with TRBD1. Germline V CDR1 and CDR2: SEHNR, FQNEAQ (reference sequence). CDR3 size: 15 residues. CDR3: CSSSLASDRDTGYTF. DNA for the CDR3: TGTTCCAGCAGCTTAGCGTCCGACAGGGATACTGGCTACACCTTC. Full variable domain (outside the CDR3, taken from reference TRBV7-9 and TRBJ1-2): DTGVSQNPRHKITKRGQNVTFRCDPISEHNRLYWYRQTLGQGPEFLTYFQNEAQLEKSRLLSDRFSAERPKGSFSTLEIQRTEQGDSAMYLCSSSLASDRDTGYTFGSGTRLTVV.

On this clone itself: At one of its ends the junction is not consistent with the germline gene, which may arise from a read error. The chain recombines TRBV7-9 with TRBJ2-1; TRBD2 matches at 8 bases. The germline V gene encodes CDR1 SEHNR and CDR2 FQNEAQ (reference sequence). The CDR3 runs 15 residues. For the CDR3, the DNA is TGTTCCAGCGCCATAGCGGGAAGCTCCTACAATGAGCAGTTCTTC. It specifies CSSAIAGSSYNEQFF.